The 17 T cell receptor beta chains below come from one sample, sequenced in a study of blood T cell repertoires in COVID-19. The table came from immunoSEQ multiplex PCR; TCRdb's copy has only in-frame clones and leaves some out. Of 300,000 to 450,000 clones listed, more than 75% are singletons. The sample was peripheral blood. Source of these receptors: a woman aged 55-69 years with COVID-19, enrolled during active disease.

CDR3: CASNWGGQETQYF. The CDR3 nucleotides are TGTGCCAGCAATTGGGGGGGCCAAGAGACCCAGTACTTC. The J gene is TRBJ2-5, the V gene TRBV6-5; 7 bases agree with TRBD2. The germline gives CDR1 MNHEY, CDR2 SVGAGI. The V and J ends lost 7 bases and 1 base, in that order; junction bases with no gene match: 3. The CDR3 loop spans 13 amino acids.

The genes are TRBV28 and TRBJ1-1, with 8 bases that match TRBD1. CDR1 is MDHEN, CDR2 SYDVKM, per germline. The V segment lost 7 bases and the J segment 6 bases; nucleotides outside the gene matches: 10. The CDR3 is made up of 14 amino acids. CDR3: CASTPRDRRPEAFF. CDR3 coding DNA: TGTGCCAGCACCCCCCGGGACAGGAGGCCTGAAGCTTTCTTT.

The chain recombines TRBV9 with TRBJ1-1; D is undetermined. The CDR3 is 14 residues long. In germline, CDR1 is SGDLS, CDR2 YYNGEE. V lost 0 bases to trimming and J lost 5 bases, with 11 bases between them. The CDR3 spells CASSVVRGNTEAFF. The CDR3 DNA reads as TGTGCCAGCAGCGTAGTGCGAGGGAATACTGAAGCTTTCTTT.

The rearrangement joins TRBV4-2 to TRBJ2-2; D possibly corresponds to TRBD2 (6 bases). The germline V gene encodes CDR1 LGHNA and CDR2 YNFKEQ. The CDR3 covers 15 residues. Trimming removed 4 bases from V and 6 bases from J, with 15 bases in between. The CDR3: CASSREGRGSGELFF. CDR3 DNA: TGTGCCAGCAGCCGCGAAGGACGGGGGTCCGGGGAGCTGTTTTTT.

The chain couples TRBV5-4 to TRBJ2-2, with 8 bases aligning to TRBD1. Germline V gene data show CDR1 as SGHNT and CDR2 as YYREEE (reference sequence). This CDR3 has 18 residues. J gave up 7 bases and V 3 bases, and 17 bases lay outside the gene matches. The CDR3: CASSSRTGLTFNVGELFF. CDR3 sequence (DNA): TGTGCCAGCAGCTCTAGGACAGGGTTAACATTTAATGTCGGGGAGCTGTTTTTT.

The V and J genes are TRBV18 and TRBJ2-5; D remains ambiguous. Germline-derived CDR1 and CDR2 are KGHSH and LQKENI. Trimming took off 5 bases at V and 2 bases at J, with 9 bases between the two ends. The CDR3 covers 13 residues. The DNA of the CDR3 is TGTGCCAGCTCAAAGACATTACAAGAGACCCAGTACTTC. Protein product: CASSKTLQETQYF. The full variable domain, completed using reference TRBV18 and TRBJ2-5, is NAGVMQNPRHLVRRRGQEARLRCSPMKGHSHVYWYRQLPEEGLKFMVYLQKENIIDESGMPKERFSAEFPKEGPSILRIQQVVRGDSAAYFCASSKTLQETQYFGPGTRLLVL.

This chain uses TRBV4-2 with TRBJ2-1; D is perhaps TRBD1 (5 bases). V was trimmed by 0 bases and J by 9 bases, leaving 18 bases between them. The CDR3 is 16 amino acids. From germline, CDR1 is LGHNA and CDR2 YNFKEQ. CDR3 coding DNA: TGTGCCAGCAGCCAAGATCCCCAGGGAAGTAGGAGTGAGCAGTTCTTC. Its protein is CASSQDPQGSRSEQFF.

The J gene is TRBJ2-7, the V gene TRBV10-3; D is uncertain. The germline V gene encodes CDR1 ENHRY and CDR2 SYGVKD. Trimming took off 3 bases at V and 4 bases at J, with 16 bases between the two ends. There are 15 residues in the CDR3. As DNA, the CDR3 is TGTGCCATCAGTGACTCGACACGAAAAGAATACGAGCAGTACTTC. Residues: CAISDSTRKEYEQYF.

CDR3 DNA sequence: TGTGCCAGCAGCTCACAGGGGACCCCCTACGAGCAGTACTTC. Translation gives CASSSQGTPYEQYF. The V and J genes are TRBV7-4 and TRBJ2-7, with 7 bases matching TRBD1. The CDR3 is 14 residues long. Trimming cost V 4 bases and J 2 bases; bases outside gene matches: 5. Per the germline V gene, CDR1 is SGHVT and CDR2 is SQSDAQ.

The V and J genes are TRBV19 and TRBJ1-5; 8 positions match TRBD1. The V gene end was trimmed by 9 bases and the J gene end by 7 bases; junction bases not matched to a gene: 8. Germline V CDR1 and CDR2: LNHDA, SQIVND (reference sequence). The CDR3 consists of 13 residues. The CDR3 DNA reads TGTGCCAGCAGGACAGGGACAGGACAGCCCCAGCATTTT. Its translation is CASRTGTGQPQHF.

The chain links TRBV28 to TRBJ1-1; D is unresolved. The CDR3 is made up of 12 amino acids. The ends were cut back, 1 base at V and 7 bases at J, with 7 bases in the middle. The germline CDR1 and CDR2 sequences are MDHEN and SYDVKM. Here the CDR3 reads CASSLSQFEAFF. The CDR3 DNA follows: TGTGCCAGCAGTTTATCCCAGTTTGAAGCTTTCTTT.

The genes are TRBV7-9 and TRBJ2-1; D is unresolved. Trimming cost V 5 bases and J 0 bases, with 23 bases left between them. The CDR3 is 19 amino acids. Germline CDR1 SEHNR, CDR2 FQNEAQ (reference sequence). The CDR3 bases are TGTGCCAGCAGCCTTGAGAGCTCCCGGCTGGGCAACTCCTACAATGAGCAGTTCTTC. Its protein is CASSLESSRLGNSYNEQFF.

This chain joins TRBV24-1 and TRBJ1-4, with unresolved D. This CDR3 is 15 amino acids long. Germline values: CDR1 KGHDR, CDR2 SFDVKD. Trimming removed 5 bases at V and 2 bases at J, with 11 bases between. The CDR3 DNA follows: TGTGCCACCAGTGCTGCGGGGAGGACTAATGAAAAACTGTTTTTT. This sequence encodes CATSAAGRTNEKLFF.

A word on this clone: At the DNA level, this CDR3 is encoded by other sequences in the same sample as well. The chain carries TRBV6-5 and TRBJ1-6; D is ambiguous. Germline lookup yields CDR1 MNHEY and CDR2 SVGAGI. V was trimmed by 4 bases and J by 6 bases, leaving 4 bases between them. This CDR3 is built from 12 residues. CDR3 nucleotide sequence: TGTGCCAGCAGTTCGGGTAATTCACCCCTCCACTTT. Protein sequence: CASSSGNSPLHF.

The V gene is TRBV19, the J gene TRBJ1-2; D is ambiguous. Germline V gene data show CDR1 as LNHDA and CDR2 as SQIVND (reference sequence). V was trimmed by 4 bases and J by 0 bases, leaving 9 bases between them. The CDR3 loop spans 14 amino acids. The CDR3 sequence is CASSTGVSNYGYTF. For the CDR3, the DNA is TGTGCCAGTAGTACCGGGGTCTCTAACTATGGCTACACCTTC.

Here the CDR3 DNA reads TGTGCCATCAGTGATTGGACAGGGAGTTACGAGCAGTACTTC. This codes for CAISDWTGSYEQYF. The chain combines TRBV10-3 with TRBJ2-7, with 8 bases matching TRBD1. The length of the CDR3 is 14 residues. V lost 3 bases to trimming and J lost 4 bases; unmatched junction nucleotides: 5. Germline V gene sequence: CDR1 ENHRY, CDR2 SYGVKD.

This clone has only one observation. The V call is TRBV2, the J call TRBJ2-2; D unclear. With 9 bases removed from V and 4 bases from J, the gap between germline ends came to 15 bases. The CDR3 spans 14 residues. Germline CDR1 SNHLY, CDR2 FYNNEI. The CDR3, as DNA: TGTGCCAGTCGAGGCCAGATGGCCACCGGGGAGCTGTTTTTT. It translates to CASRGQMATGELFF.